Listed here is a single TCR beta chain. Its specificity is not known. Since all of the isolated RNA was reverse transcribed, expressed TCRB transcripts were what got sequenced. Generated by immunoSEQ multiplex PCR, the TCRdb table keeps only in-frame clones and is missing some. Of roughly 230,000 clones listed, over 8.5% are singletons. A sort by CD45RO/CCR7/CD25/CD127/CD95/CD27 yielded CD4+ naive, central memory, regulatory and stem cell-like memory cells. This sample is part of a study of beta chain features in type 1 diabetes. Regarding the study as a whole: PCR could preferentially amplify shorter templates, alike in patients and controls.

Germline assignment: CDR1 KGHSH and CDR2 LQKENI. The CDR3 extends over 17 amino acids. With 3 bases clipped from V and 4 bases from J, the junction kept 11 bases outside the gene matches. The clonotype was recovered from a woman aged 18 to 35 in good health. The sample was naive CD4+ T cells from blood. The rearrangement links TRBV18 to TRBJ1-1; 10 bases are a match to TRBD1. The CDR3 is CASSPSGQGLRGTEAFF. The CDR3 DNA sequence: TGTGCCAGCTCACCTTCGGGACAGGGGCTCAGGGGCACTGAAGCTTTCTTT.